The clone carrying this T cell receptor (beta chain) appeared once. As yet, its antigen is unknown. The TCR beta cDNA libraries carried unique molecular identifiers. TCRdb analysed the PCR reads with MiXCR anew, one entry per CDR3 protein. The sample lists about 260,000 distinct CDR3 sequences; approximately 34% were seen once. The data are from a study of post-analysis software for immune sequencing data. The study's findings and limits: Samples sharing a preparation batch grouped tightly together when assessed by F measure. TRBV segments more frequent in patients than in controls numbered a few and included TRBV5-6, TRBV5-1 and TRBV20-1. For normalized Chao1 diversity, multiple sclerosis patients scored significantly lower than controls did.

This CDR3 is 13 amino acids long. CDR1 and CDR2 (germline): DFQATT, SNEGSKA (reference sequence). The V end was cut by 3 bases, the J end by 4 bases, with 12 bases between. Material: blood. This chain links TRBV20-1 with TRBJ1-2; unclear D gene. The clonotype originates from a girl aged 10 to 17 with multiple sclerosis. CDR3 in amino acids: CSASDAGSYGYTF. In nucleotides, the CDR3 is TGCAGTGCTAGCGATGCGGGGTCCTATGGCTACACCTTC.